The 9 T cell receptor beta chains given below trace back to one sample, sequenced in a study of beta chain features in type 1 diabetes. The study reverse transcribed the entire isolated RNA, so it sequenced expressed TCRB transcripts. Method: immunoSEQ multiplex PCR; TCRdb's copy keeps in-frame clones and lacks some. The sample lists about 340,000 clones, less than 9.5% occurring once. Sequenced input: central memory CD4+ T cells from blood. The receptors derive from a woman aged 18 to 35 in good health.

V usage is TRBV6-1 and J usage is TRBJ2-1; 7 bases are a match to TRBD2. V trimming: 2 bases; J trimming: 4 bases; junction bases outside the gene matches: 23. Germline CDR1 MNHNS, CDR2 SASEGT. There are 21 residues in the CDR3. CDR3 DNA sequence: TGTGCCAGCAGTGAATCAGGCGGGAGAAGTCTAACACTACGAAGATACAATGAGCAGTTCTTC. This gives the protein CASSESGGRSLTLRRYNEQFF.

This clone was detected many times. V and J are TRBV18 and TRBJ1-1; D is perhaps TRBD1 (5 bases). Trimming cost V 3 bases and J 1 base, with 12 bases left between them. Germline values: CDR1 KGHSH, CDR2 LQKENI. The CDR3 is 15 residues long. CDR3 amino acids: CASSPTEGSNTEAFF. The CDR3, as DNA: TGTGCCAGCTCACCGACAGAGGGGTCGAACACTGAAGCTTTCTTT.

V is TRBV11-3 and J is TRBJ2-1; D is undetermined. Germline values: CDR1 SGHNT, CDR2 YENEEA. The CDR3 consists of 18 residues. Trimming removed 0 bases from V and 0 bases from J, with 15 bases in between. The chain's CDR3 is CASSLDNMWSSSYNEQFF. The CDR3 coding sequence is TGTGCCAGCAGCTTAGATAATATGTGGAGTAGCTCCTACAATGAGCAGTTCTTC. The full variable domain, rest sourced from reference TRBV11-3 and TRBJ2-1, is EAGVVQSPRYKIIEKKQPVAFWCNPISGHNTLYWYLQNLGQGPELLIRYENEEAVDDSQLPKDRFSAERLKGVDSTLKIQPAELGDSAVYLCASSLDNMWSSSYNEQFFGPGTRLTVL.

This clone was recorded a few times. Other DNA sequences in the same sample also yield this CDR3. The gene calls are TRBV7-9 and TRBJ2-7, with D possibly matching TRBD1 (6 bases). Trimming pared 5 bases from V and 0 bases from J, leaving 14 bases between. CDR3 size: 15 residues. Germline V CDR1 and CDR2: SEHNR, FQNEAQ (reference sequence). CDR3 sequence reads: CASSLGQQSSYEQYF. The CDR3 DNA is TGTGCCAGCAGCCTCGGACAGCAGAGCTCCTACGAGCAGTACTTC.

This clone was counted between two and nine times. V is TRBV9 and J is TRBJ2-3; D is unclear. V was clipped by 0 bases and J by 1 base, with 9 bases between them. This CDR3 has 15 amino acids. Germline values: CDR1 SGDLS, CDR2 YYNGEE. CDR3 sequence reads: CASSVGPGRTDTQYF. The CDR3 coding sequence is TGTGCCAGCAGCGTAGGGCCCGGTCGCACAGATACGCAGTATTTT.

The chain uses TRBV11-2 and TRBJ1-3; tentative D call: TRBD1 (6 bases). The CDR3 sequence is 15 residues long. CDR1 and CDR2 from the germline V gene are SGHAT and FQNNGV. V was cut by 5 bases and J by 4 bases, with 15 bases left in between. The CDR3 protein is CASSPGAIRGNTIYF. In DNA, the CDR3 is TGTGCCAGCAGCCCAGGGGCAATAAGGGGAAACACCATATATTTT.

This clone appeared a few times. This chain's CDR3 is CASSLTRNNEQFF. In DNA form, the CDR3 reads TGTGCCAGCAGCTTAACTCGAAACAATGAGCAGTTCTTC. The chain couples TRBV7-3 to TRBJ2-1; no firm D call. V lost 0 bases and J lost 5, with 5 bases in between. CDR3 length: 13 residues. The germline V gene encodes CDR1 SGHTA and CDR2 FQGTGA.

As for this clone: This likely stems from a read error, as it lies one base from a far larger clone. DNA of the CDR3: TGTGCCAGCAGCCGGTGGAACACCGGGGAGCTGTTTTTT. Its translation: CASSRWNTGELFF. J is TRBJ2-2 and V is TRBV6-1, with D unclear. Per germline, CDR1 MNHNS and CDR2 SASEGT. V gave up 6 bases and J gave up 1 base, with 6 bases separating them. This CDR3 spans 13 amino acids.

To note about this clone: The identical CDR3 is also encoded by other nucleotide sequences in the sample. J is TRBJ2-7 and V is TRBV28, with 11 bases fitting TRBD1. The CDR3 totals 14 residues. Germline CDR1 reads MDHEN; CDR2 reads SYDVKM. V lost 6 bases, J lost 1 base, and 2 bases stayed unmatched. The CDR3 spells CASRGTGGSYEQYF. The CDR3 DNA is TGTGCCAGCAGGGGGACAGGGGGTTCCTACGAGCAGTACTTC.